This T cell receptor beta chain originates from a study of blood T cell repertoires in COVID-19. As for the study in general: Collection of acute and convalescent COVID-19 samples took place in the United States, Italy and Spain.

The table came from immunoSEQ multiplex PCR; TCRdb's copy has only in-frame clones and leaves some out. The table lists 84,000 or so clones, just under 80% of them singletons. V gave up 0 bases and J gave up 1 base, with 16 bases separating them. Germline values: CDR1 SGDLS, CDR2 YYNGEE. The CDR3 is 17 amino acids. Seattle cases were enrolled at active infection and followed longitudinally. The rearrangement links TRBV9 to TRBJ2-5; the D gene is possibly TRBD2 (6 bases). Sequences were obtained from peripheral blood. The source of this sequence is a man aged 65-85 years with COVID-19, enrolled during active disease. CDR3 sequence reads: CASSVATSGTGQETQYF. The CDR3 nucleotides read TGTGCCAGCAGCGTAGCTACGAGTGGGACTGGCCAAGAGACCCAGTACTTC.